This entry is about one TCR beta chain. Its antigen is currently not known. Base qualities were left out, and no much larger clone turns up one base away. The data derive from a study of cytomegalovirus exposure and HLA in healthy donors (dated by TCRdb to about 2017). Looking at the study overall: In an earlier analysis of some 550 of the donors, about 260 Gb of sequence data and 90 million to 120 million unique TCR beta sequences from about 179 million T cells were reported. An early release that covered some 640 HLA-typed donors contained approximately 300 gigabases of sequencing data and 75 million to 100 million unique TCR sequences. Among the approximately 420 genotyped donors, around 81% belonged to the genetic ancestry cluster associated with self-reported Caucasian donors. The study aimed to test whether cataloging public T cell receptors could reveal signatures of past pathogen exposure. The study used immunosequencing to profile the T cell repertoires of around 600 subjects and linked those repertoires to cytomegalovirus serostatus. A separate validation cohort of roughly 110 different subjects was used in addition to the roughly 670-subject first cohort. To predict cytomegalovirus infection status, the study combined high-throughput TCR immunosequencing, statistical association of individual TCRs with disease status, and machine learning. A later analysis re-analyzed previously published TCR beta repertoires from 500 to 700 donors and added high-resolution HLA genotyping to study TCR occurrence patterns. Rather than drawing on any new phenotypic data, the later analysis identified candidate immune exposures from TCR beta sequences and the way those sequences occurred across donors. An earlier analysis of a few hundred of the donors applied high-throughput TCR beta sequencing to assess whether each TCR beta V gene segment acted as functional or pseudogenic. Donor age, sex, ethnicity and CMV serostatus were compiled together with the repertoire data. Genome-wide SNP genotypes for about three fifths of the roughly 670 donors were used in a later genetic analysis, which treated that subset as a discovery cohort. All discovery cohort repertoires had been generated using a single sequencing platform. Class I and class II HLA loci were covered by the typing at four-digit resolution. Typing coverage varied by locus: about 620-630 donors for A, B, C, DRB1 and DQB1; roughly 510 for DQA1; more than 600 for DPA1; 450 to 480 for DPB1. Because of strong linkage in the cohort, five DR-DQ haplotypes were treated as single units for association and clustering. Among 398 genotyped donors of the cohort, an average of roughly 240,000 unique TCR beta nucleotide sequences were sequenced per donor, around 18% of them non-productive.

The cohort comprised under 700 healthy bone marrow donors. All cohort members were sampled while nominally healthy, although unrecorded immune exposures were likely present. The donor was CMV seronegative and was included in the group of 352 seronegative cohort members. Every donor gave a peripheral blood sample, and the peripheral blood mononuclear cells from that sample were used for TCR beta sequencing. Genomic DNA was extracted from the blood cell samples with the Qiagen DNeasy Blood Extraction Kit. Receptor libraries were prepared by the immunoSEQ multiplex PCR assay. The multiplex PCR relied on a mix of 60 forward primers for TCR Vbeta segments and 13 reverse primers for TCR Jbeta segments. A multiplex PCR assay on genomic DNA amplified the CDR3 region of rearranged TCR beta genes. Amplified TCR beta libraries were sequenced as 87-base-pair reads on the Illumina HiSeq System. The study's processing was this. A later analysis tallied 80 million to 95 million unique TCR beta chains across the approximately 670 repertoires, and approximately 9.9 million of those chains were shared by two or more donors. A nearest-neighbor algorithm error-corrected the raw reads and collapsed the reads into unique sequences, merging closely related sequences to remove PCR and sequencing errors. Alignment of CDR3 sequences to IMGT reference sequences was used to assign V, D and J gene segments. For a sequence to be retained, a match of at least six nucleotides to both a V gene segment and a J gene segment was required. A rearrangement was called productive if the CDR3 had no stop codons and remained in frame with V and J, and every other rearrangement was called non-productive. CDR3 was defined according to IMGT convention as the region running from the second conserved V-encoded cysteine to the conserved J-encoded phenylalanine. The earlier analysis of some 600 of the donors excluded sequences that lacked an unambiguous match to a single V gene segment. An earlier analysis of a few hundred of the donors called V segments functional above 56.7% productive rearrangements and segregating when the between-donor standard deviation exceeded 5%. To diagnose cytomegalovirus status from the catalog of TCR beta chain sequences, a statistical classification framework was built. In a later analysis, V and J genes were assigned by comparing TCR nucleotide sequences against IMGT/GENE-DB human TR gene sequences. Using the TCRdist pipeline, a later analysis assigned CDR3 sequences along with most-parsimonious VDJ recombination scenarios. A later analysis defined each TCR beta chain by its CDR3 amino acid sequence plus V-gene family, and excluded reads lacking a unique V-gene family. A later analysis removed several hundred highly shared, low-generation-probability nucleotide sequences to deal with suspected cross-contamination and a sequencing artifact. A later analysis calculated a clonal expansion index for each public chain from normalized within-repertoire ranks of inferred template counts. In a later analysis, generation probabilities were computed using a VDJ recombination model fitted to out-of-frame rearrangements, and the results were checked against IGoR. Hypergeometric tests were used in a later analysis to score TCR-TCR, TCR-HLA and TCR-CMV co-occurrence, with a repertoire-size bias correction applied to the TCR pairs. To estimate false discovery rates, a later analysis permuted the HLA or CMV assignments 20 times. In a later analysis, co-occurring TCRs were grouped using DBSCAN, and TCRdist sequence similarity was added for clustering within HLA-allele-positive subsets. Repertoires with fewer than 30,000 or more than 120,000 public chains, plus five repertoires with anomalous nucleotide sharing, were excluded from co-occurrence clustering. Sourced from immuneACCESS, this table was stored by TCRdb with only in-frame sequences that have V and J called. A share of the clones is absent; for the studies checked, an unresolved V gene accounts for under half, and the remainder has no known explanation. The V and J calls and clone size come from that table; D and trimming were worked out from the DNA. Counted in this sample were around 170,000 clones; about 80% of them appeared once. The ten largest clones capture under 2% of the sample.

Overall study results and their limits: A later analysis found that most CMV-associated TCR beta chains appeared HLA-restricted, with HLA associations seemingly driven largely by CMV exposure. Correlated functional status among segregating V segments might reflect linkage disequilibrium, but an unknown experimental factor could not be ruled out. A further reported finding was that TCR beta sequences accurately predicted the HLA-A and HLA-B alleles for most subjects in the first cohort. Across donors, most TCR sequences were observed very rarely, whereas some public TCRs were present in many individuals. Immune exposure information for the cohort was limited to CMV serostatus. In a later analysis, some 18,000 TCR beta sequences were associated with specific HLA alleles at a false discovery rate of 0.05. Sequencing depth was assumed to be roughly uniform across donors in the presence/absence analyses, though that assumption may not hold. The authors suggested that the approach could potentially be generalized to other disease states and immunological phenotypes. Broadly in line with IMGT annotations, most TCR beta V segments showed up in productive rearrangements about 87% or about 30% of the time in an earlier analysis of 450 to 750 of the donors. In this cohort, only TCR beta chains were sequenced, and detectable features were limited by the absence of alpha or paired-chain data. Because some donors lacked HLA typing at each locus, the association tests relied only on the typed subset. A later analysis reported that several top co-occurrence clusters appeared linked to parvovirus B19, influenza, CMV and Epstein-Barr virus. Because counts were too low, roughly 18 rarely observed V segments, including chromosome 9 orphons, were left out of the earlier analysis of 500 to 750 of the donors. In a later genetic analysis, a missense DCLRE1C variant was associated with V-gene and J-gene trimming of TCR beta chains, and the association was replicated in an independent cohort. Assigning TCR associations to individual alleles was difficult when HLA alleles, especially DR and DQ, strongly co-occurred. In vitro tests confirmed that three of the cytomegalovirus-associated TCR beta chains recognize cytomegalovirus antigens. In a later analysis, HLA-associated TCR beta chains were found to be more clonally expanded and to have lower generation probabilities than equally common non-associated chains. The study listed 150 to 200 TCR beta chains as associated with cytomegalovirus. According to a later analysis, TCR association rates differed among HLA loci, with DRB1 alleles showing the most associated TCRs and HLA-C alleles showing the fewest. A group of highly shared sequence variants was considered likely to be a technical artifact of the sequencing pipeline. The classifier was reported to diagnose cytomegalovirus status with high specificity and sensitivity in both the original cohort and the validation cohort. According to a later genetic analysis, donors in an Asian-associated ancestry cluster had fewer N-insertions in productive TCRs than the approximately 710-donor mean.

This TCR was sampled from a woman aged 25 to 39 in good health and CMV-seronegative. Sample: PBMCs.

The DNA is as follows: TGTGCCAGCAGCCCAGGGACAGGACCTCGTGCCACCGGGGAGCTGTTTTTT. Its coded protein is CASSPGTGPRATGELFF. The rearranged segments are TRBV27 and TRBJ2-2; 8 bases in between match TRBD1. The cysteine opens and the phenylalanine closes a CDR3 of 17 amino acids. The read is trimmed to its CDR3 DNA, 51 bases read in frame from base 1. Germline trimming amounts to 6 bases on V and 4 bases on J, with 13 as the count of junction bases outside the gene matches. From a lookup of the germline V gene (reference sequence), CDR1 and CDR2 are MNHEY and SMNVEV.